This TCR beta chain originates from a study of blood T cells in healthy people across ages. Individuals who donated were healthy Caucasians from Russia aged about 6 to 90. CDR1 and CDR2 (germline): DFQATT, SNEGSKA (reference sequence). Trimming cost V 8 bases and J 2 bases; bases outside gene matches: 10. The CDR3 runs 14 residues. Primed by a sample-barcoded 5' primer and a J-beta primer mix, a second PCR proceeded for 7 to 11 cycles. Every cDNA molecule bore a tag from a template-switch adaptor containing 12 random nucleotides. From the 5' RACE reads, TCRdb called clonotypes with MiXCR, one entry per CDR3 protein. The profile shows approximately 1.5 million distinct CDR3 sequences, approximately 42% of them singletons. Study outcomes and limitations: It was held that diversity estimates obtained from one million T cells represented underestimates. In long-lived donors, naive CD4+ cell counts and diversity exceeded those of aged donors.

Remarks on this clonotype: The antigen remains undetermined.

This TCR was recovered from a woman younger than 35 in good health. The chain uses TRBV20-1 and TRBJ2-3; TRBD2 agrees at 7 bases. Sequencing was carried out using blood. The CDR3 region is CSPVREAYTDTQYF. The CDR3 DNA reads as TGCAGTCCCGTCCGGGAGGCTTACACAGATACGCAGTATTTT.